The 8 T cell receptor beta chains presented below share a single source sample, sequenced in a study of T cells after yellow fever vaccination. From the 5' RACE reads, TCRdb called clonotypes with MiXCR, one entry per CDR3 protein. The sample comprises about 230,000 distinct CDR3 sequences, roughly 6.3% of which are singletons, and 0.85% to 1.2% rests with the top ten. Sequencing used CD4+ T cells sorted from PBMCs, obtained on the day of the yellow fever booster vaccination. Receptors originate from a man under 40 who received the YFV17D yellow fever vaccine.

The chain couples TRBV20-1 to TRBJ1-6, with 8 bases that match TRBD1. This CDR3 region has 15 residues. J was trimmed by 8 bases and V by 0 bases; bases with no gene match: 6. Germline values: CDR1 DFQATT, CDR2 SNEGSKA (reference sequence). The CDR3 region has the DNA TGCAGTGCTAGAGAGCGGACAGGGAGAGATTCACCCCTCCACTTT. It translates to CSARERTGRDSPLHF.

This chain uses TRBV5-1 with TRBJ2-7, with 8 bases aligning to TRBD2. The CDR3 runs to 13 residues. V was pared by 1 base and J by 6 bases, with 3 bases of the junction left unmatched. Per germline, CDR1 SGHRS and CDR2 YFSETQ. Here the CDR3 DNA reads TGCGCCAGCAGCTTGCGGGGGGGATCCGAGCAGTACTTC. It translates to CASSLRGGSEQYF.

This clonotype was seen more than once but under ten times. This chain uses TRBV19 with TRBJ1-1; 7 bases line up with TRBD1. The CDR3 is 12 amino acids. V lost 6 bases, J lost 3 bases, and 1 base stayed unmatched. Germline values: CDR1 LNHDA, CDR2 SQIVND (reference sequence). As DNA, the CDR3 is TGTGCCAGTAGCGACAGGGACACTGAAGCTTTCTTT. Translating gives CASSDRDTEAFF.

This clonotype was seen many times. V is TRBV12-3 or TRBV12-4 and J is TRBJ2-3; TRBD1 is a possible D gene (5 bases). V lost 4 bases to trimming and J lost 2 bases, with 16 bases between them. The CDR3 runs 16 residues. This chain's CDR3 is CASSSRTLGATDTQYF. The CDR3 nucleotides are TGTGCCAGCAGTTCCCGAACCCTTGGGGCCACAGATACGCAGTATTTT.

This clonotype was recorded many times. The genes are TRBV7-2 and TRBJ2-3; D not certain. With 3 bases removed from V and 4 bases from J, the gap between germline ends came to 8 bases. The CDR3 runs 13 residues. Per germline, CDR1 SGHTA and CDR2 FQGNSA. CDR3 sequence: CASSFGLADTQYF. The CDR3 DNA is TGTGCCAGCAGCTTTGGGCTAGCAGATACGCAGTATTTT. Based on the CDR3 plus reference TRBV7-2 and TRBJ2-3, the full variable domain is GAGVSQSPSNKVTEKGKDVELRCDPISGHTALYWYRQSLGQGLEFLIYFQGNSAPDKSGLPSDRFSAERTGGSVSTLTIQRTQQEDSAVYLCASSFGLADTQYFGPGTRLTVL.

This clonotype has more than one count but fewer than ten. The junction departs from germline at one end; a sequencing error may be responsible. The rearrangement uses TRBV2 and TRBJ2-7; possibly TRBD1 for D (6 bases). This CDR3 region has 13 residues. The germline V gene encodes CDR1 SNHLY and CDR2 FYNNEI. CDR3 DNA: TGTGCCAGCACCAACCAAGGGGGTTCTTTAGGACCCTTT. Amino acids: CASTNQGGSLGPF.

The table lists this clonotype with many counts. The V and J genes are TRBV12-3 or TRBV12-4 and TRBJ1-1; possible D gene TRBD1, 5 bases. The CDR3 has 15 amino acids. V lost 3 bases, J lost 1 base, and 12 bases lay in between. The CDR3 reads CASSFGGVRNTEAFF. Here the CDR3 DNA reads TGTGCCAGCAGTTTCGGGGGAGTTCGGAACACTGAAGCTTTCTTT.

This clonotype showed up many times. The chain couples TRBV20-1 to TRBJ2-1; perhaps D is TRBD1 or TRBD2 (5 bases each). The CDR3 runs to 17 residues. The germline V gene has CDR1 DFQATT and CDR2 SNEGSKA (reference sequence). The V and J ends lost 1 base and 0 bases respectively, with 16 bases between them. The CDR3 region has the DNA TGCAGTGCTAGAGGCACGACCGGGACCATCTCCTACAATGAGCAGTTCTTC. Its translation: CSARGTTGTISYNEQFF.